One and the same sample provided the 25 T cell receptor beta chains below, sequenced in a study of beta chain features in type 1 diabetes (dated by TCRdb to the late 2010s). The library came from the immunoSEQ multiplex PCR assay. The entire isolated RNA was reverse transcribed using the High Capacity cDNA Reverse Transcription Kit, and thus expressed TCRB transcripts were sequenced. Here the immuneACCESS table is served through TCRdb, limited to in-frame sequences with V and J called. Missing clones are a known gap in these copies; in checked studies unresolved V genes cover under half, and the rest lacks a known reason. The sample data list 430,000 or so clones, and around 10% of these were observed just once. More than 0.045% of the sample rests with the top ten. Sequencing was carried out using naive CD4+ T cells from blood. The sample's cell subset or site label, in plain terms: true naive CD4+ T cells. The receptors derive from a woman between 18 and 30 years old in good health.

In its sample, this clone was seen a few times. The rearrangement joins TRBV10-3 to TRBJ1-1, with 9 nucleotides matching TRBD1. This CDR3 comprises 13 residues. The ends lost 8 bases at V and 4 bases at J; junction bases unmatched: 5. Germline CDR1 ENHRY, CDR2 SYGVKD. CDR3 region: CAIHPGQGTEAFF. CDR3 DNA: TGTGCCATCCACCCGGGACAGGGCACTGAAGCTTTCTTT.

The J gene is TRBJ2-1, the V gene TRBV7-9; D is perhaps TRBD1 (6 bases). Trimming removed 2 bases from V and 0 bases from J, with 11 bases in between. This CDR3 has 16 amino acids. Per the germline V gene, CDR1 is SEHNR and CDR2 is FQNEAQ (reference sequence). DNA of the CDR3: TGTGCCAGCAGCTTACTTCAGGGGAGCTCCTACAATGAGCAGTTCTTC. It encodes CASSLLQGSSYNEQFF.

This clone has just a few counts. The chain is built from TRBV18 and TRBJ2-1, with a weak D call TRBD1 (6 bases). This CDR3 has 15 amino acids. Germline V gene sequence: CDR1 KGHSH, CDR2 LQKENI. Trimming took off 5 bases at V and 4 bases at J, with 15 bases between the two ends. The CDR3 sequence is CASSSAAGVYNEQFF. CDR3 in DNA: TGTGCCAGCTCATCCGCAGCAGGGGTTTACAATGAGCAGTTCTTC.

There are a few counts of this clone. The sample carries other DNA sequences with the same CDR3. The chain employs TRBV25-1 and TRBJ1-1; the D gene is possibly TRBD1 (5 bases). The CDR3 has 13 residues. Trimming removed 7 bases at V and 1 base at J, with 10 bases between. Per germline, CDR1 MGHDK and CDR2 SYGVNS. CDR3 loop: CASTGTENTEAFF. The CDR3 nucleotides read TGTGCCAGCACCGGGACGGAGAACACTGAAGCTTTCTTT.

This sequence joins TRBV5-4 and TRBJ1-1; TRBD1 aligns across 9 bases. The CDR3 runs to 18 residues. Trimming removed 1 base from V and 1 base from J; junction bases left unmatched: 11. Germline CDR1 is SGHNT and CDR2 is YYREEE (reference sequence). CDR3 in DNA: TGTGCCAGCAGCTTGTTCTTTTCCCGGACAGGGGCGAACACTGAAGCTTTCTTT. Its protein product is CASSLFFSRTGANTEAFF.

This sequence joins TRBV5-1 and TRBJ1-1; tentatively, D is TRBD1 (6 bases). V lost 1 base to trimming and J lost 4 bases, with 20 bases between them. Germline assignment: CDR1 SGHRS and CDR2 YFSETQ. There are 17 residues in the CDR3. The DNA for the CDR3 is TGCGCCAGCAGCTTGATGATTCTGGGGGGCGCAGCCACTGAAGCTTTCTTT. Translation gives CASSLMILGGAATEAFF.

In DNA, the CDR3 is TGTGCCAGCAGCCCCCGGGGAATCGAGCAGTACTTC. This codes for CASSPRGIEQYF. The gene calls are TRBV9 and TRBJ2-5, with D possibly matching TRBD2 (5 bases). The better agreement between TRBJ2-7 and the DNA end casts doubt on the J call. Germline V gives CDR1 SGDLS, CDR2 YYNGEE. The CDR3 loop spans 12 amino acids.

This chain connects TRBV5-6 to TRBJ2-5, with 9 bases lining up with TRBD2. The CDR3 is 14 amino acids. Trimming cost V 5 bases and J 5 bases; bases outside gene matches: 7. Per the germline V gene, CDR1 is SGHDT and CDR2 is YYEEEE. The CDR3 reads CASRGGRARETQYF. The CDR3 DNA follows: TGTGCCAGCAGGGGCGGGAGGGCCCGGGAGACCCAGTACTTC.

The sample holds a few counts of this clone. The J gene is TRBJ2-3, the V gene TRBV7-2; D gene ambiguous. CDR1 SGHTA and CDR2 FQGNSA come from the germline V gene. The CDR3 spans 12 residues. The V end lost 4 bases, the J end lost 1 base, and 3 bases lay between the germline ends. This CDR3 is CASSWGTDTQYF. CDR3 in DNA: TGTGCCAGCAGCTGGGGCACAGATACGCAGTATTTT.

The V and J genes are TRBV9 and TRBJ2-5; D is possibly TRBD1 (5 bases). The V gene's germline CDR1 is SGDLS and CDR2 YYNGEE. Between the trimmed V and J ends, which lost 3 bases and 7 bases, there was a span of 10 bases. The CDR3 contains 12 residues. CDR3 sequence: CASSGPQGTQYF. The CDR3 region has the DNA TGTGCCAGCAGCGGGCCCCAGGGGACCCAGTACTTC.

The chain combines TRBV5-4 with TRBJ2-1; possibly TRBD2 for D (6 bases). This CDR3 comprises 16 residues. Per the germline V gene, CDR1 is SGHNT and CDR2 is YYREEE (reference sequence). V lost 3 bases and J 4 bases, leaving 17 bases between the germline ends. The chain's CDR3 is CASSSGGAGQYNEQFF. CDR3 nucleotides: TGTGCCAGCAGCTCCGGCGGGGCAGGTCAGTACAATGAGCAGTTCTTC.

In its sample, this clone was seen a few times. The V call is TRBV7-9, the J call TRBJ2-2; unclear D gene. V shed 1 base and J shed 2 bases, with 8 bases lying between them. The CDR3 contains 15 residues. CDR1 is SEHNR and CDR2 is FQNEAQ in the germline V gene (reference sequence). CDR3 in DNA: TGTGCCAGCAGCTTAGTTTCCAGCAACACCGGGGAGCTGTTTTTT. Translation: CASSLVSSNTGELFF.

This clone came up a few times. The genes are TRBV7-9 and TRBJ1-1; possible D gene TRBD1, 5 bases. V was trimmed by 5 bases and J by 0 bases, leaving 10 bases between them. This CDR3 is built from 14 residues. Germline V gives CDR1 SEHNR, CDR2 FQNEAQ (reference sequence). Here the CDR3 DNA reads TGTGCCAGCAGCGGGGGTGCGTTGAACACTGAAGCTTTCTTT. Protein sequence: CASSGGALNTEAFF.

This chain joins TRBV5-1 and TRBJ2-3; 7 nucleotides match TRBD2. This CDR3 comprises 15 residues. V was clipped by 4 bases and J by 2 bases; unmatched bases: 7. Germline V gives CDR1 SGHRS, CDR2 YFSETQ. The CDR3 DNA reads TGCGCCAGCAGCCCATCCGGGACTAACACAGATACGCAGTATTTT. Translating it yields CASSPSGTNTDTQYF.

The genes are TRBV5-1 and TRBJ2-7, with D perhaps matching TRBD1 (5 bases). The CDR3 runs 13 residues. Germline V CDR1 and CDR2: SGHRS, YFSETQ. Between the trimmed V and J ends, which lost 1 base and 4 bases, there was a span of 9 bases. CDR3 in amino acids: CASSLQGFYEQYF. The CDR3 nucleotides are TGCGCCAGCAGCTTGCAGGGTTTTTACGAGCAGTACTTC.

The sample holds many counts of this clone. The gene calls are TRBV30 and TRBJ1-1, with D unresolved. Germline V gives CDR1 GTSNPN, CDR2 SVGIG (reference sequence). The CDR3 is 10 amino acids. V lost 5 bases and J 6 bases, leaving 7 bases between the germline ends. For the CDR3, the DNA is TGTGCCTGGGCTAGGGCTGAAGCTTTCTTT. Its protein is CAWARAEAFF.

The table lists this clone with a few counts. The CDR3: CARMTEREGPYLETQYF. In nucleotides, the CDR3 is TGTGCCAGGATGACAGAGCGGGAGGGCCCTTACTTGGAGACCCAGTACTTC. The chain employs TRBV25-1 and TRBJ2-5, with 10 nucleotides matching TRBD2. CDR3 length: 17 residues. Germline-derived CDR1 and CDR2 are MGHDK and SYGVNS. V was clipped by 9 bases and J by 5 bases; unmatched bases: 18. The full variable domain, in which reference TRBV25-1 and TRBJ2-5 provide the parts outside the CDR3, is EADIYQTPRYLVIGTGKKITLECSQTMGHDKMYWYQQDPGMELHLIHYSYGVNSTEKGDLSSESTVSRIRTEHFPLTLESARPSHTSQYLCARMTEREGPYLETQYFGPGTRLLVL.

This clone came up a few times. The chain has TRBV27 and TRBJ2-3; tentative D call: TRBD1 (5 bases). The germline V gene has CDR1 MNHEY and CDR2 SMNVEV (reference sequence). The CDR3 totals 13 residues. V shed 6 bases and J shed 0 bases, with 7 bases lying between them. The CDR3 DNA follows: TGTGCCAGCAGCCCAGGGAGCACAGATACGCAGTATTTT. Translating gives CASSPGSTDTQYF.

The CDR3 protein is CASSVEGRWDRGETQYF. The CDR3 nucleotides are TGTGCCAGCAGCGTAGAAGGCCGATGGGACAGGGGGGAGACCCAGTACTTC. The chain links TRBV9 to TRBJ2-5; TRBD1 matches 11 bases. CDR3 size: 17 residues. V shed 0 bases, J shed 5 bases, and the junction held 9 bases outside the gene matches. The germline V gene encodes CDR1 SGDLS and CDR2 YYNGEE.

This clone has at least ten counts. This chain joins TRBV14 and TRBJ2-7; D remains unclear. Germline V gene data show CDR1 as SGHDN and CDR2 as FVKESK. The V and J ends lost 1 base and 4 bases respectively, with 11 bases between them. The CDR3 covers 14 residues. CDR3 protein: CASSQADRPYEQYV. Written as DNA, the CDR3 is TGTGCCAGCAGCCAAGCGGATCGTCCGTACGAGCAGTACGTC.

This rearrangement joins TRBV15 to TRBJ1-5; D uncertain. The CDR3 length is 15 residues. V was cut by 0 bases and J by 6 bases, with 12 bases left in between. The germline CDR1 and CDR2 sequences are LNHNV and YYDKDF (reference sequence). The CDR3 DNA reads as TGTGCCACCAGCAGAGAATTGCAGGCAGCTCAGCCCCAGCATTTT. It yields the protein CATSRELQAAQPQHF.

In DNA form, the CDR3 reads TGTGCCAGCAGCCACCCACGATACAATGAAAAACTGTTTTTT. It yields the protein CASSHPRYNEKLFF. The chain links TRBV2 to TRBJ1-4; unclear D gene. The germline gives CDR1 SNHLY, CDR2 FYNNEI. The CDR3 is made up of 14 amino acids. V was pared by 6 bases and J by 5 bases, with 13 bases between.

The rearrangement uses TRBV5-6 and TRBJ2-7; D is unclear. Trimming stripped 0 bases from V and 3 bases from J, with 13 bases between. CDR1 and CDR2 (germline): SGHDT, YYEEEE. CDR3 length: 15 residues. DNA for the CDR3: TGTGCCAGCAGCTTGGGGACCCGCCCCCGCTACGAGCAGTACGTC. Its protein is CASSLGTRPRYEQYV.

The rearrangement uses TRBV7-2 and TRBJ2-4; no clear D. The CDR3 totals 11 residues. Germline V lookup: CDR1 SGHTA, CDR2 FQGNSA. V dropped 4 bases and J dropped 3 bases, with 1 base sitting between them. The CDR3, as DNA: TGTGCCAGCAGCTACAAAAACATTCAGTACTTC. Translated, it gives CASSYKNIQYF.

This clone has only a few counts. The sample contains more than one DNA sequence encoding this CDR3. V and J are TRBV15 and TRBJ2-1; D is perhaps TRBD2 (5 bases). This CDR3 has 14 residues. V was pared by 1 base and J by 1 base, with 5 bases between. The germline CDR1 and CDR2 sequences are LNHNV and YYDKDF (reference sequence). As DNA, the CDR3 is TGTGCCACCAGCAGAGCGGGATCCTACAATGAGCAGTTCTTC. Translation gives CATSRAGSYNEQFF. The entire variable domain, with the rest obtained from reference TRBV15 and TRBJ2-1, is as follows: DAMVIQNPRYQVTQFGKPVTLSCSQTLNHNVMYWYQQKSSQAPKLLFHYYDKDFNNEADTPDNFQSRRPNTSFCFLDIRSPGLGDTAMYLCATSRAGSYNEQFFGPGTRLTVL.